These 27 T cell receptor beta chains were all obtained from the same sample, sequenced in a study of T cell responses to AZD1222 COVID-19 vaccine (dated by TCRdb to about 2021). Library creation used the immunoSEQ multiplex PCR assay. This is the immuneACCESS table as TCRdb keeps it, with only in-frame sequences that have V and J called. A part of the clones is gone; compared with another copy, unresolved V genes explain less than half, and the rest is unexplained. The table for this sample lists about 100,000 clones; 88% of them were counted only once. Of the sample, about 1.8% is held by the ten largest clones. This sample's time point label indicates: baseline before first vaccination. The sequences come from peripheral blood, collected on day 0 of AZD1222 vaccination. The receptors originated from an adult in good health.

J is TRBJ1-5 and V is TRBV28; D is unresolved. Germline V lookup: CDR1 MDHEN, CDR2 SYDVKM. V lost 6 bases and J lost 2, with 14 bases in between. The CDR3 covers 15 residues. In DNA, the CDR3 is TGTGCCAGCAGGCAAATCTCAAATGGCAATCAGCCCCAGCATTTT. The encoded protein is CASRQISNGNQPQHF. Full variable domain (remainder filled in from reference TRBV28 and TRBJ1-5): DVKVTQSSRYLVKRTGEKVFLECVQDMDHENMFWYRQDPGLGLRLIYFSYDVKMKEKGDIPEGYSVSREKKERFSLILESASTNQTSMYLCASRQISNGNQPQHFGDGTRLSIL.

The chain carries TRBV18 and TRBJ1-2; 10 bases fit TRBD1. This CDR3 has 14 residues. J lost 2 bases, V lost 3 bases, and 0 bases had no gene match. Looked up from germline, CDR1 is KGHSH and CDR2 is LQKENI. This CDR3 is CASSPDRGNYGYTF. CDR3 nucleotide sequence: TGTGCCAGCTCACCGGACAGGGGGAACTATGGCTACACCTTC.

The chain combines TRBV11-3 with TRBJ2-5; no clear D gene. Germline CDR1 and CDR2: SGHNT and YENEEA. The CDR3 spans 13 residues. V was cut by 6 bases and J by 3 bases, with 11 bases left in between. CDR3 in amino acids: CASSNDLKETQYF. CDR3 coding DNA: TGTGCCAGCAGTAATGACCTGAAAGAGACCCAGTACTTC.

This chain links TRBV19 with TRBJ1-5, with a tentative D call TRBD1 (5 bases). This CDR3 is built from 15 residues. V lost 3 bases and J lost 1, with 10 bases in between. From germline, CDR1 is LNHDA and CDR2 SQIVND (reference sequence). The CDR3 nucleotides are TGTGCCAGTAGTATCGGGGGAGTGAGCAATCAGCCCCAGCATTTT. This encodes CASSIGGVSNQPQHF.

This clone appeared a single time. The chain combines TRBV10-3 with TRBJ2-3; 14 bases fit TRBD2. CDR3 length: 16 residues. Germline CDR1 reads ENHRY; CDR2 reads SYGVKD. With 5 bases clipped from V and 4 bases from J, the junction kept 5 bases outside the gene matches. The CDR3 sequence: CAISTGTSGRSDTQYF. In DNA, the CDR3 is TGTGCCATCAGTACCGGGACTAGCGGGAGATCAGATACGCAGTATTTT.

This clone appeared once. This sequence joins TRBV28 and TRBJ2-7; a possible D gene is TRBD1 (6 bases). The CDR3 loop spans 14 amino acids. Deletions cut 6 bases from V and 3 bases from J, with 15 bases between. Germline V gene data show CDR1 as MDHEN and CDR2 as SYDVKM. CDR3 loop: CASSHETGLYEQYF. The CDR3 bases are TGTGCCAGCAGCCATGAGACAGGCCTCTACGAGCAGTACTTC.

The V call is TRBV7-8, the J call TRBJ1-3; D gene uncertain. V shed 5 bases and J shed 0 bases, with 8 bases lying between them. Germline CDR1 is SGHVS and CDR2 is FQNEAQ. The CDR3 has 14 residues. The CDR3 sequence: CASSEGSSGNTIYF. As DNA, the CDR3 is TGTGCCAGCAGCGAGGGAAGCTCTGGAAACACCATATATTTT.

This chain uses TRBV7-2 with TRBJ2-3; D may match TRBD1 or TRBD2 (5 bases each). Germline lookup yields CDR1 SGHTA and CDR2 FQGNSA. The CDR3 has 14 residues. The ends were cut back, 9 bases at V and 6 bases at J, with 19 bases in the middle. CDR3 in amino acids: CASTRDRGFDTQYF. CDR3 DNA: TGTGCCAGTACTAGGGACCGGGGATTTGATACGCAGTATTTT.

The V call is TRBV11-3, the J call TRBJ1-2, with 7 bases fitting TRBD1. Per the germline V gene, CDR1 is SGHNT and CDR2 is YENEEA. The trim removed 1 base at V and 10 bases at J, leaving 6 bases unmatched. This CDR3 is 13 amino acids long. The CDR3 DNA reads as TGTGCCAGCAGCTTAGCCAACAGGGGTGACTACACCTTC. Translating it yields CASSLANRGDYTF. Complete variable domain (other parts from reference TRBV11-3 and TRBJ1-2): EAGVVQSPRYKIIEKKQPVAFWCNPISGHNTLYWYLQNLGQGPELLIRYENEEAVDDSQLPKDRFSAERLKGVDSTLKIQPAELGDSAVYLCASSLANRGDYTFGSGTRLTVV.

The chain recombines TRBV29-1 with TRBJ1-3; D unresolved. Deletions cut 7 bases from V and 0 bases from J, with 10 bases between. Germline CDR1 SQVTM, CDR2 ANQGSEA. The CDR3 spans 13 residues. The CDR3 is CSGQVSSGNTIYF. For the CDR3, the DNA is TGCAGCGGCCAGGTGAGCTCTGGAAACACCATATATTTT.

The CDR3 loop is CASSIGPDGYTF. The CDR3, as DNA: TGTGCCAGCAGCATCGGACCGGATGGCTACACCTTC. This rearrangement joins TRBV7-9 to TRBJ1-2; D unresolved. Deletions cut 5 bases from V and 6 bases from J, with 10 bases between. Germline CDR1 is SEHNR and CDR2 is FQNEAQ (reference sequence). This CDR3 spans 12 amino acids.

This chain joins TRBV7-3 and TRBJ1-5; possible D gene TRBD1, 5 bases. CDR3 length: 19 amino acids. The germline CDR1 and CDR2 sequences are SGHTA and FQGTGA. The V gene lost 1 base and the J gene lost 0 bases, with 19 bases spanning the gap. CDR3 nucleotides: TGTGCCAGCAGCTTAAAGGTAGTAGGGCAGGGCCATAGCAATCAGCCCCAGCATTTT. Its translation is CASSLKVVGQGHSNQPQHF.

The chain couples TRBV5-6 to TRBJ2-7; D is undetermined. Trimming left V 1 base short and J 0 bases short, with 11 bases between. CDR3 length: 15 amino acids. From germline, CDR1 is SGHDT and CDR2 YYEEEE. The CDR3 is CASSLLRAFSYEQYF. In DNA, the CDR3 is TGTGCCAGCAGCTTGTTACGGGCCTTCTCCTACGAGCAGTACTTC.

The V call is TRBV7-2, the J call TRBJ2-3, with 9 nucleotides matching TRBD2. There are 16 residues in the CDR3. Germline CDR1 SGHTA, CDR2 FQGNSA. Unmatched junction bases numbered 7, after V lost 4 bases and J lost 2 bases. The CDR3 sequence: CASSSRTSVVTDTQYF. CDR3 sequence (DNA): TGTGCCAGCAGCTCAAGGACTAGCGTGGTCACAGATACGCAGTATTTT.

The rearrangement links TRBV6-6 to TRBJ2-3; tentatively, D is TRBD1 (6 bases). Trimming left V 5 bases short and J 6 bases short, with 9 bases between. Germline V gives CDR1 MNHNY, CDR2 SVGAGI (reference sequence). The length of the CDR3 is 12 residues. CDR3 amino acids: CASSTGRDTQYF. The CDR3 nucleotides are TGTGCCAGCAGTACAGGGCGTGATACGCAGTATTTT.

This chain links TRBV14 with TRBJ2-5; 8 positions match TRBD2. V lost 0 bases and J lost 2; bases outside the gene matches: 11. This CDR3 has 18 amino acids. CDR1 SGHDN and CDR2 FVKESK come from the germline V gene. CDR3 protein: CASSQDSFLAGEQETQYF. The CDR3 region has the DNA TGTGCCAGCAGCCAAGATTCCTTCCTAGCGGGTGAACAAGAGACCCAGTACTTC.

The chain employs TRBV28 and TRBJ2-5; tentatively, D is TRBD1 (6 bases). Germline V gene data show CDR1 as MDHEN and CDR2 as SYDVKM. The CDR3 loop spans 14 amino acids. Trimming took 9 bases from V and 1 from J, leaving 15 bases between them. CDR3 in amino acids: CASGIRGFQETQYF. CDR3 nucleotides: TGTGCCAGTGGAATCAGGGGCTTCCAAGAGACCCAGTACTTC. The complete variable domain, with remaining parts taken from reference TRBV28 and TRBJ2-5, reads DVKVTQSSRYLVKRTGEKVFLECVQDMDHENMFWYRQDPGLGLRLIYFSYDVKMKEKGDIPEGYSVSREKKERFSLILESASTNQTSMYLCASGIRGFQETQYFGPGTRLLVL.

This clone was counted a few times. The rearrangement links TRBV6-4 to TRBJ2-1, with 8 bases identical to TRBD2. The CDR3 runs to 16 residues. V lost 0 bases, J lost 7 bases, and 8 bases stayed unmatched. CDR1 is MRHNA, CDR2 SNTAGT, per germline. In DNA form, the CDR3 reads TGTGCCAGCAGTGACTCAAGCGGGAGTTGGGGGAATGAGCAGTTCTTC. It specifies CASSDSSGSWGNEQFF.

The chain recombines TRBV7-9 with TRBJ1-1; 7 bases are a match to TRBD1. Germline-derived CDR1 and CDR2 are SEHNR and FQNEAQ (reference sequence). V shed 5 bases and J 1 base; nucleotides not matched to a gene: 1. The CDR3 covers 13 residues. CDR3 DNA: TGTGCCAGCAGCACAGGGGAGAACACTGAAGCTTTCTTT. Translating gives CASSTGENTEAFF.

J is TRBJ2-1 and V is TRBV3-1 (or the pseudogene TRBV3-2), with 8 positions matching TRBD1. The trim removed 3 bases at V and 0 bases at J, leaving 1 base unmatched. The CDR3 is 15 residues long. Germline CDR1 reads LGHDT; CDR2 reads YNNKEL (reference sequence). The CDR3 spells CASSQTGDSYNEQFF. CDR3 nucleotide sequence: TGTGCCAGCAGCCAGACAGGGGACTCCTACAATGAGCAGTTCTTC.

J is TRBJ1-4 and V is TRBV15; 8 bases align to TRBD1. The germline gives CDR1 LNHNV, CDR2 YYDKDF (reference sequence). The CDR3 totals 15 residues. V dropped 6 bases and J dropped 7; count of bases not matched to a gene: 10. The CDR3 nucleotides are TGTGCCACCAGTTCTCAGGGGGCGTGGAGTGAAAAACTGTTTTTT. This codes for CATSSQGAWSEKLFF.

The V and J genes are TRBV7-8 and TRBJ1-3; possibly TRBD1 for D (6 bases). In germline, CDR1 is SGHVS, CDR2 FQNEAQ. The germline V and J ends were trimmed by 5 bases and 2 bases, with 19 bases remaining between them. The CDR3 has 17 amino acids. The CDR3 is CASSPIMGASAGNTIYF. The CDR3 DNA is TGTGCCAGCAGCCCCATCATGGGGGCGTCCGCTGGAAACACCATATATTTT.

The chain is built from TRBV14 and TRBJ1-5; D gene ambiguous. CDR1 SGHDN and CDR2 FVKESK come from the germline V gene. The CDR3 totals 14 residues. The V and J ends lost 0 bases and 2 bases respectively, with 5 bases between them. The CDR3 sequence is CASSQDFRNQPQHF. The CDR3 nucleotides read TGTGCCAGCAGCCAAGATTTCCGCAATCAGCCCCAGCATTTT.

The chain uses TRBV27 and TRBJ2-1; 12 nucleotides agree with TRBD1. With 5 bases clipped from V and 7 bases from J, the junction kept 3 bases outside the gene matches. The germline CDR1 and CDR2 sequences are MNHEY and SMNVEV (reference sequence). CDR3 length: 14 amino acids. CDR3 loop: CASSGTGGMNEQFF. The DNA for the CDR3 is TGTGCCAGCAGTGGGACAGGGGGCATGAATGAGCAGTTCTTC.

The V and J genes are TRBV24-1 and TRBJ1-1; weak D call: TRBD1 (5 bases). The CDR3 length is 14 residues. Trimming stripped 2 bases from V and 0 bases from J, with 6 bases between. Germline V gene lookup returns CDR1 KGHDR and CDR2 SFDVKD. This CDR3 is CATSDSTVNTEAFF. CDR3 bases: TGTGCCACCAGTGATTCGACAGTGAACACTGAAGCTTTCTTT.

CDR3 loop: CASSPRTSPDTQYF. CDR3 DNA sequence: TGTGCCAGCAGCCCTAGGACTAGCCCAGATACGCAGTATTTT. The rearrangement links TRBV3-1 (or the pseudogene TRBV3-2) to TRBJ2-3, with TRBD2 matching 8 bases. Trimming cost V 4 bases and J 4 bases; bases outside gene matches: 4. CDR1 LGHDT and CDR2 YNNKEL come from the germline V gene (reference sequence). This CDR3 is 14 amino acids long.

CDR3 DNA sequence: TGCGCCAGCAGACCACTAGCGGGAGTTAATTCGGTAGGTGAGCAGTTCTTC. Amino acid sequence: CASRPLAGVNSVGEQFF. The chain links TRBV5-1 to TRBJ2-1, with 11 bases matching TRBD2. The CDR3 runs to 17 residues. The germline V gene has CDR1 SGHRS and CDR2 YFSETQ. After removal of 5 bases from V and 9 bases from J, the junction contained 16 bases not matched to a gene.